The 28 T cell receptor beta chains below come from one sample, sequenced in a study of blood T cell repertoires in COVID-19. Assay: immunoSEQ multiplex PCR; the TCRdb copy retains only in-frame clones and omits some. The sample shows about 360,000 clones, less than 90% of them seen only once. The material sequenced was peripheral blood. The source is a woman in her sixties or seventies with COVID-19, enrolled during active disease.

The chain joins TRBV5-1 to TRBJ1-2; 10 bases agree with TRBD1. There are 13 residues in the CDR3. Germline CDR1 is SGHRS and CDR2 is YFSETQ. V trimming: 4 bases; J trimming: 8 bases; junction bases outside the gene matches: 5. The CDR3 bases are TGCGCCAGCAGCCTTGGACAGGGGGAAGGCTACACCTTC. It yields the protein CASSLGQGEGYTF. Variable domain in full (rest from reference TRBV5-1 and TRBJ1-2): KAGVTQTPRYLIKTRGQQVTLSCSPISGHRSVSWYQQTPGQGLQFLFEYFSETQRNKGNFPGRFSGRQFSNSRSEMNVSTLELGDSALYLCASSLGQGEGYTFGSGTRLTVV.

DNA for the CDR3: TGTGCCAGCACCTGGGCCCTGAATCAGCCCCAGCATTTT. It yields the protein CASTWALNQPQHF. The chain employs TRBV6-5 and TRBJ1-5; no definite D call. The CDR3 has 13 amino acids. Germline CDR1 reads MNHEY; CDR2 reads SVGAGI. The ends were cut back, 7 bases at V and 4 bases at J, with 11 bases in the middle.

This chain links TRBV9 with TRBJ1-1; D is ambiguous. The CDR3 consists of 15 residues. V lost 2 bases and J lost 0, with 11 bases in between. Germline V lookup: CDR1 SGDLS, CDR2 YYNGEE. Here the CDR3 DNA reads TGTGCCAGCAGCGTCAGTCCGGGGATGAACACTGAAGCTTTCTTT. It yields the protein CASSVSPGMNTEAFF.

The gene calls are TRBV9 and TRBJ1-3; D may be TRBD1 (6 bases). V was trimmed by 4 bases and J by 0 bases, leaving 11 bases between them. The V gene's germline CDR1 is SGDLS and CDR2 YYNGEE. CDR3 length equals 15 residues. The CDR3 nucleotides read TGTGCCAGCAGCCCTCACAGGGACTCTGGAAACACCATATATTTT. Encoded protein: CASSPHRDSGNTIYF.

The genes are TRBV11-2 and TRBJ2-7; D is unclear. V was pared by 0 bases and J by 6 bases, with 6 bases between. This CDR3 contains 12 residues. In germline, CDR1 is SGHAT, CDR2 FQNNGV. DNA for the CDR3: TGTGCCAGCAGCTTAGATCAGATCGAGCAGTACTTC. Amino acids: CASSLDQIEQYF.

The chain combines TRBV4-2 with TRBJ1-1; D gene unclear. With 4 bases removed from V and 0 bases from J, the gap between germline ends came to 27 bases. Looked up from germline, CDR1 is LGHNA and CDR2 is YNFKEQ. The CDR3 consists of 20 residues. The CDR3 nucleotides are TGTGCCAGCAGCCTTCTACCCCCCGGAGAGGATGGATCCATGAACACTGAAGCTTTCTTT. Translating gives CASSLLPPGEDGSMNTEAFF.

The chain has TRBV7-9 and TRBJ1-2; a possible D gene is TRBD1 (5 bases). Per the germline V gene, CDR1 is SEHNR and CDR2 is FQNEAQ (reference sequence). The CDR3 loop spans 12 amino acids. Trimming removed 1 base from V and 7 bases from J, with 7 bases in between. CDR3 in DNA: TGTGCCAGCAGCTTAGACAGGTCTGGCTACACCTTC. Translation: CASSLDRSGYTF. Variable domain in full (rest from reference TRBV7-9 and TRBJ1-2): DTGVSQNPRHKITKRGQNVTFRCDPISEHNRLYWYRQTLGQGPEFLTYFQNEAQLEKSRLLSDRFSAERPKGSFSTLEIQRTEQGDSAMYLCASSLDRSGYTFGSGTRLTVV.

The gene calls are TRBV9 and TRBJ1-5; 7 positions agree with TRBD1. The CDR3 totals 15 residues. V shed 4 bases and J 0 bases; nucleotides not matched to a gene: 4. Germline assignment: CDR1 SGDLS and CDR2 YYNGEE. CDR3 amino acids: CASSSGQYSNQPQHF. CDR3 nucleotides: TGTGCCAGCAGCTCGGGACAGTATAGCAATCAGCCCCAGCATTTT.

V and J are TRBV2 and TRBJ1-2, with 10 nucleotides matching TRBD1. Germline CDR1 and CDR2: SNHLY and FYNNEI. J was trimmed by 3 bases and V by 8 bases; bases with no gene match: 3. The CDR3 consists of 13 residues. In DNA form, the CDR3 reads TGTGCCAGCTCGACAGGGGGCGACTATGGCTACACCTTC. Residues: CASSTGGDYGYTF.

A few counts support this clone. This chain joins TRBV6-6 and TRBJ2-7; 8 bases fit TRBD2. This CDR3 comprises 17 residues. Looked up from germline, CDR1 is MNHNY and CDR2 is SVGAGI (reference sequence). The J segment lost 0 bases and the V segment lost 5 bases, leaving 12 bases of the junction unmatched. The DNA for the CDR3 is TGTGCCAGCAGTCCAACTGGGCGGGGGGCCCTCTCCTACGAGCAGTACTTC. Translated: CASSPTGRGALSYEQYF.

The chain uses TRBV30 and TRBJ1-5, with D perhaps matching TRBD1 (5 bases). This CDR3 spans 13 amino acids. CDR1 and CDR2 (germline): GTSNPN, SVGIG (reference sequence). Between the trimmed V and J ends, which lost 1 base and 7 bases, there was a span of 11 bases. The CDR3 sequence: CAWSAGLGQPQHF. In DNA, the CDR3 is TGTGCCTGGAGTGCAGGGTTAGGACAGCCCCAGCATTTT.

The V and J genes are TRBV12-5 and TRBJ2-1, with TRBD1 matching over 11 bases. The germline V gene encodes CDR1 LGHNT and CDR2 FRNRAP. The CDR3 is 14 amino acids. V shed 6 bases and J 6 bases; nucleotides not matched to a gene: 4. The CDR3 here is CASGAGTGGNEQFF. The CDR3 coding sequence is TGTGCTAGTGGGGCCGGGACAGGGGGCAATGAGCAGTTCTTC. Based on the CDR3 plus reference TRBV12-5 and TRBJ2-1, the full variable domain is DARVTQTPRHKVTEMGQEVTMRCQPILGHNTVFWYRQTMMQGLELLAYFRNRAPLDDSGMPKDRFSAEMPDATLATLKIQPSEPRDSAVYFCASGAGTGGNEQFFGPGTRLTVL.

This chain links TRBV4-2 with TRBJ2-3; 10 positions match TRBD2. Trimming at V came to 0 bases and at J to 1 base, leaving 4 bases not matched to a gene. The CDR3 has 17 residues. The germline V gene has CDR1 LGHNA and CDR2 YNFKEQ. CDR3 in DNA: TGTGCCAGCAGCCAAGAGGAGCGGGGGGGCGGCACAGATACGCAGTATTTT. Protein sequence: CASSQEERGGGTDTQYF.

This chain links TRBV2 with TRBJ1-2, with D possibly being TRBD1 (5 bases). The CDR3 loop spans 16 amino acids. Germline CDR1 is SNHLY and CDR2 is FYNNEI. The V end was cut by 3 bases, the J end by 0 bases, with 14 bases between. CDR3 sequence: CASSEVLGGSNYGYTF. CDR3 DNA sequence: TGTGCCAGCAGTGAGGTGCTCGGGGGGTCTAACTATGGCTACACCTTC.

The gene calls are TRBV10-2 and TRBJ1-4; 7 nucleotides agree with TRBD1. After removal of 6 bases from V and 4 bases from J, the junction contained 8 bases not matched to a gene. This CDR3 is 15 amino acids long. Germline V lookup: CDR1 WSHSY, CDR2 SAAADI. CDR3 residues: CASRNGQVFNEKLFF. In DNA form, the CDR3 reads TGCGCCAGCAGGAACGGACAGGTCTTTAATGAAAAACTGTTTTTT.

The chain joins TRBV10-3 to TRBJ1-2; D is unclear. There are 13 residues in the CDR3. V lost 11 bases, J lost 8 bases, and 21 bases lay in between. Per the germline V gene, CDR1 is ENHRY and CDR2 is SYGVKD. The CDR3 spells CAAISGSLRGYTF. For the CDR3, the DNA is TGTGCCGCCATCTCGGGATCCCTACGGGGCTACACCTTC.

The chain has TRBV7-9 and TRBJ2-7, with 7 bases identical to TRBD2. The V segment lost 6 bases and the J segment 1 base; nucleotides outside the gene matches: 3. The CDR3 is 13 amino acids. The V gene's germline CDR1 is SEHNR and CDR2 FQNEAQ (reference sequence). This CDR3 is CASSWGGSYEQYF. DNA of the CDR3: TGTGCCAGCAGTTGGGGGGGTTCCTACGAGCAGTACTTC.

The rearrangement uses TRBV3-1 (or the pseudogene TRBV3-2) and TRBJ1-5, with a weak D call TRBD1 (5 bases). Germline V CDR1 and CDR2: LGHDT, YNNKEL (reference sequence). The CDR3 contains 17 residues. Trimming stripped 0 bases from V and 2 bases from J, with 14 bases between. CDR3: CASSQDEVEGCNQPQHF. DNA for the CDR3: TGTGCCAGCAGCCAAGATGAAGTGGAGGGGTGCAATCAGCCCCAGCATTTT.

The rearrangement uses TRBV9 and TRBJ1-6; TRBD1 matches at 9 bases. V lost 4 bases and J lost 7; bases outside the gene matches: 9. The CDR3 is 16 residues long. Germline V lookup: CDR1 SGDLS, CDR2 YYNGEE. CDR3 amino acids: CASSPSGTGQNSPLHF. DNA of the CDR3: TGTGCCAGCAGCCCCTCCGGGACAGGGCAAAATTCACCCCTCCACTTT.

This chain links TRBV19 with TRBJ1-2, with D perhaps matching TRBD1 (5 bases). Trimming took off 5 bases at V and 4 bases at J, with 29 bases between the two ends. From germline, CDR1 is LNHDA and CDR2 SQIVND (reference sequence). The CDR3 sequence is 19 residues long. The CDR3 nucleotides read TGTGCCAGTAGTGTACCTCTCTGGGATCTACCACAGGACCCCTATGGCTACACCTTC. This encodes CASSVPLWDLPQDPYGYTF.

The chain combines TRBV7-3 with TRBJ1-2; perhaps TRBD1 as D (6 bases). Deletions cut 1 base from V and 0 bases from J, with 9 bases between. The CDR3 loop spans 15 amino acids. The germline CDR1 and CDR2 sequences are SGHTA and FQGTGA. CDR3 protein: CASSLSGGPNYGYTF. The CDR3 DNA sequence: TGTGCCAGCAGCTTAAGCGGGGGCCCTAACTATGGCTACACCTTC.

The chain couples TRBV6-6 to TRBJ2-2, with D possibly matching TRBD1 (6 bases). CDR1 is MNHNY and CDR2 is SVGAGI in the germline V gene (reference sequence). The CDR3 extends over 13 amino acids. The germline V and J ends were trimmed by 7 bases and 3 bases, with 9 bases remaining between them. CDR3 bases: TGTGCCAGCATTAAGGGGGACACCGGGGAGCTGTTTTTT. This encodes CASIKGDTGELFF.

The chain combines TRBV3-1 (or the pseudogene TRBV3-2) with TRBJ2-1; 9 positions match TRBD2. The length of the CDR3 is 15 residues. The trim removed 2 bases at V and 7 bases at J, leaving 6 bases unmatched. Germline CDR1 is LGHDT and CDR2 is YNNKEL (reference sequence). CDR3 nucleotides: TGTGCCAGCAGCCAATTGGCGGGGGGGCTTAATGAGCAGTTCTTC. It encodes CASSQLAGGLNEQFF.

This clone was detected a few times. V is TRBV20-1 and J is TRBJ1-4; no definite D call. The V gene lost 3 bases and the J gene lost 5 bases, with 10 bases spanning the gap. In germline, CDR1 is DFQATT, CDR2 SNEGSKA (reference sequence). The CDR3 consists of 13 residues. CDR3 nucleotide sequence: TGCAGTGCTAGTAACAGAGTCAATGAAAAACTGTTTTTT. It is translated as CSASNRVNEKLFF.

This rearrangement joins TRBV21-1 to TRBJ2-3; the D call in the table, TRBD2, was not verified against the DNA. TRBV21-1 is shown as a pseudogene. CDR3 size: 19 residues. The CDR3 spells CASSKRGAGKAGGTDTQYF. CDR3 DNA: TGTGCCAGCAGCAAAAGGGGAGCGGGAAAAGCGGGGGGCACAGATACGCAGTATTTT.

This clone was observed once. This CDR3 reads CASSTLRGTTYNEQFF. The CDR3 DNA is TGTGCCAGCTCAACCTTGCGGGGGACGACCTACAATGAGCAGTTCTTC. The chain carries TRBV18 and TRBJ2-1, with TRBD2 identical over 7 bases. The CDR3 sequence is 16 residues long. Per germline, CDR1 KGHSH and CDR2 LQKENI. V was pared by 5 bases and J by 2 bases, with 9 bases of the junction left unmatched.

The rearrangement uses TRBV2 and TRBJ2-5; perhaps TRBD2 as D (6 bases). The V end lost 2 bases, the J end lost 5 bases, and 9 bases lay between the germline ends. Germline V gene data show CDR1 as SNHLY and CDR2 as FYNNEI. The CDR3 is 13 amino acids. In DNA, the CDR3 is TGTGCCAGCAGTGAATGGAGGGGTGAGACCCAGTACTTC. Encoded protein: CASSEWRGETQYF.

This chain joins TRBV6-5 and TRBJ2-1; the D is unclear. This CDR3 is built from 14 residues. Germline V CDR1 and CDR2: MNHEY, SVGAGI. Trimming took off 5 bases at V and 4 bases at J, with 12 bases between the two ends. CDR3 nucleotide sequence: TGTGCCAGCAGTCCCTGGGCCCCGTACAATGAGCAGTTCTTC. Protein: CASSPWAPYNEQFF.